Following are 25 T cell receptor beta chains from one sample sequenced in a study of identical twins. TCRdb reprocessed the 5' RACE reads via MiXCR and lists one record per CDR3 protein. The sample lists roughly 540,000 distinct CDR3 sequences, around 20% occurring once. These same data were also listed under a study on T cells expressing NK-cell markers.

Sequenced: CD4+ T cells sorted from blood. These receptors all stem from a woman aged 18-29 years in good health.

This clonotype was observed a handful of times. The chain links TRBV20-1 to TRBJ2-1, with 7 bases lining up with TRBD2. Germline V gives CDR1 DFQATT, CDR2 SNEGSKA (reference sequence). After removal of 2 bases from V and 4 bases from J, the junction contained 14 bases not matched to a gene. The CDR3 is made up of 17 amino acids. In nucleotides, the CDR3 is TGCAGTGCTAGAAGGCTAGCGGAATCCAAAATATACAATGAGCAGTTCTTC. It is translated as CSARRLAESKIYNEQFF.

This clonotype showed up just a few times. V usage is TRBV20-1 and J usage is TRBJ1-1; D uncertain. This CDR3 is 11 amino acids long. With 3 bases removed from V and 6 bases from J, the gap between germline ends came to 8 bases. CDR1 is DFQATT, CDR2 SNEGSKA, per germline (reference sequence). CDR3 in amino acids: CSARYGPEAFF. The CDR3 DNA is TGCAGTGCTAGGTATGGGCCTGAAGCTTTCTTT.

The rearrangement joins TRBV6-5 to TRBJ2-3; D remains unclear. Trimming left V 0 bases short and J 10 bases short, with 14 bases between. Per the germline V gene, CDR1 is MNHEY and CDR2 is SVGAGI. This CDR3 comprises 14 residues. CDR3 sequence: CASSYSSSRFSQYF. The CDR3 region has the DNA TGTGCCAGCAGTTACTCGAGCTCCCGGTTTTCGCAGTATTTT.

This clonotype was counted at least ten times. The chain uses TRBV29-1 and TRBJ2-3; D could derive from TRBD1 or TRBD2 (5 bases each). The CDR3 extends over 16 amino acids. The V end lost 5 bases, the J end lost 2 bases, and 20 bases lay between the germline ends. From germline, CDR1 is SQVTM and CDR2 ANQGSEA. CDR3 loop: CSVRRVVGDPTDTQYF. Here the CDR3 DNA reads TGCAGCGTTCGTCGGGTGGTGGGGGATCCCACAGATACGCAGTATTTT.

The chain links TRBV7-8 to TRBJ2-1, with 7 bases matching TRBD2. The CDR3 consists of 14 residues. In germline, CDR1 is SGHVS, CDR2 FQNEAQ. Losses at the gene ends were 4 bases for V and 3 bases for J; bases not matched to a gene: 3. CDR3 amino acids: CASSSLADYNEQFF. The CDR3 DNA is TGTGCCAGCAGCTCCCTAGCGGACTACAATGAGCAGTTCTTC.

This clonotype was picked up a small number of times. Germline and junction disagree at one end, which may indicate a read error. CDR3 loop: CASSLGTVRPTNTQYF. CDR3 in DNA: TGCGCCAGCAGCTTGGGGACAGTCCGTCCCACAAATACGCAGTATTTT. V usage is TRBV5-1 and J usage is TRBJ2-3; possibly TRBD1 for D (6 bases). The CDR3 runs 16 residues. Germline V gives CDR1 SGHRS, CDR2 YFSETQ.

This rearrangement joins TRBV5-1 to TRBJ1-2; D is possibly TRBD1 (6 bases). CDR3 length: 15 amino acids. V gave up 0 bases and J gave up 6 bases, with 15 bases separating them. Germline V gives CDR1 SGHRS, CDR2 YFSETQ. DNA for the CDR3: TGCGCCAGCAGCTTGGAGCGTCCAGGGGAGGATGGCTACACCTTC. Translation gives CASSLERPGEDGYTF.

This clonotype showed up many times. This chain connects TRBV29-1 to TRBJ2-7, with D possibly TRBD1 on 5 matching bases. The CDR3 runs 12 residues. Trimming stripped 7 bases from V and 2 bases from J, with 12 bases between. Germline-derived CDR1 and CDR2 are SQVTM and ANQGSEA. The CDR3 region is CSAQGFAYEQYF. CDR3 nucleotide sequence: TGCAGCGCCCAGGGCTTCGCCTACGAGCAGTACTTC.

The chain is built from TRBV11-2 and TRBJ2-1, with a tentative D call TRBD1 (6 bases). The CDR3 is made up of 14 amino acids. The germline V gene has CDR1 SGHAT and CDR2 FQNNGV. Deletions cut 3 bases from V and 2 bases from J, with 8 bases between. The CDR3 DNA reads TGTGCCAGCAGCTTCGGACAGCCCTACAATGAGCAGTTCTTC. Its translation is CASSFGQPYNEQFF.

In this sample, this clonotype turned up a few times. The V call is TRBV12-3 or TRBV12-4, the J call TRBJ1-1; D gene ambiguous. The CDR3 has 13 residues. V lost 3 bases and J lost 1, with 6 bases in between. The CDR3 reads CASSFNGNTEAFF. CDR3 DNA: TGTGCCAGCAGTTTCAATGGGAACACTGAAGCTTTCTTT.

The gene calls are TRBV20-1 and TRBJ1-1; D unresolved. Germline V gene lookup returns CDR1 DFQATT and CDR2 SNEGSKA (reference sequence). The CDR3 has 11 residues. Trimming took off 0 bases at V and 8 bases at J, with 7 bases between the two ends. This chain's CDR3 is CSARDPREAFF. The CDR3, as DNA: TGCAGTGCTAGAGATCCAAGAGAAGCTTTCTTT.

The chain uses TRBV27 and TRBJ1-2, with D possibly TRBD1 on 5 matching bases. CDR3 length: 13 residues. Trimming shortened V by 2 bases and J by 8 bases, and 12 bases separated the two germline ends. The germline CDR1 and CDR2 sequences are MNHEY and SMNVEV (reference sequence). CDR3 coding DNA: TGTGCCAGCAGTTTAAAAGGGGATAGGGGCTACACCTTC. It specifies CASSLKGDRGYTF.

A few counts support this clonotype. The rearrangement joins TRBV11-1 to TRBJ2-5; 10 bases are a match to TRBD1. V shed 5 bases, J shed 2 bases, and the junction held 17 bases outside the gene matches. The CDR3 runs to 19 residues. Germline loops: CDR1 SGHAT, CDR2 FQDESV (reference sequence). The CDR3 protein is CASSARWTGGRPGQETQYF. The CDR3 DNA is TGTGCCAGCAGCGCTCGATGGACAGGGGGGAGGCCAGGGCAAGAGACCCAGTACTTC.

This clonotype came up many times. The chain couples TRBV12-3 or TRBV12-4 to TRBJ2-6; D call uncertain. CDR3 length equals 15 residues. The ends were cut back, 8 bases at V and 0 bases at J, with 11 bases in the middle. CDR3 sequence reads: CASSDVSSGANVLTF. The CDR3 DNA sequence: TGTGCCAGCTCGGACGTTAGCTCTGGGGCCAACGTCCTGACTTTC.

The CDR3 spells CASPEADEQYF. The CDR3, as DNA: TGTGCCAGCCCTGAAGCCGACGAGCAGTACTTC. The gene calls are TRBV7-6 and TRBJ2-7; D is unclear. Trimming took 8 bases from V and 5 from J, leaving 10 bases between them. CDR1 and CDR2 (germline): SGHVS, FNYEAQ. The CDR3 sequence is 11 residues long.

In its sample, this clonotype was seen a few times. This chain joins TRBV6-6 and TRBJ1-6; no definite D call. This CDR3 spans 12 amino acids. Between the trimmed V and J ends, which lost 7 bases and 9 bases, there was a span of 10 bases. Germline values: CDR1 MNHNY, CDR2 SVGAGI (reference sequence). The CDR3 DNA follows: TGTGCCAGCACCGGCTATGGTTCACCCCTCCACTTT. It yields the protein CASTGYGSPLHF.

This clonotype was counted only a few times. The chain links TRBV12-3 or TRBV12-4 to TRBJ2-3; no reliable D call. Trimming took off 3 bases at V and 4 bases at J, with 8 bases between the two ends. The CDR3 extends over 13 amino acids. The CDR3 is CASSLGFPDTQYF. The CDR3 DNA follows: TGTGCCAGCAGTTTGGGTTTCCCAGATACGCAGTATTTT.

The chain couples TRBV6-1 to TRBJ2-5, with 9 bases aligning to TRBD1. There are 13 residues in the CDR3. Trimming cost V 3 bases and J 6 bases; bases outside gene matches: 2. Germline assignment: CDR1 MNHNS and CDR2 SASEGT. The CDR3 reads CASSEGTGKTQYF. DNA of the CDR3: TGTGCCAGCAGTGAGGGGACAGGGAAGACCCAGTACTTC.

The chain recombines TRBV2 with TRBJ1-1; no firm D call. The CDR3 is 14 amino acids. Per germline, CDR1 SNHLY and CDR2 FYNNEI. V was clipped by 1 base and J by 10 bases, with 16 bases between them. CDR3 sequence reads: CASSEELRVGLAFF. The CDR3 bases are TGTGCCAGCAGTGAAGAGCTCAGAGTAGGTTTAGCTTTCTTT.

Remarks on this clonotype: The CDR3 does not end in the conserved phenylalanine or tryptophan, so this is likely a read error. The DNA is left out, because the CDR3 cannot be placed on it with certainty; the CDR3 is given as TCRdb lists it. The chain recombines TRBV12-3 or TRBV12-4 with TRBJ1-4; the table gives TRBD1 as D, unverified against the DNA. The CDR3 is 10 residues long, counting both termini. The CDR3 region is CASNGSDKES.

The rearrangement joins TRBV9 to TRBJ1-2; D is perhaps TRBD1 (5 bases). Germline values: CDR1 SGDLS, CDR2 YYNGEE. Trimming shortened V by 3 bases and J by 5 bases, and 11 bases separated the two germline ends. The CDR3 spans 13 residues. The CDR3 DNA follows: TGTGCCAGCAGCGCCGGGACCTTGTATGGCTACACCTTC. Encoded protein: CASSAGTLYGYTF.

This clonotype occurred a few times. The chain employs TRBV3-1 and TRBJ1-1; TRBD1 agrees at 7 bases. J gave up 12 bases and V 0 bases, and 4 bases lay outside the gene matches. This CDR3 region has 12 residues. The V gene's germline CDR1 is LGHDT and CDR2 YNNKEL (reference sequence). The CDR3 reads CASSQDDRATFF. DNA for the CDR3: TGTGCCAGCAGCCAAGACGACAGGGCAACTTTCTTT. The entire variable domain, with the rest obtained from reference TRBV3-1 and TRBJ1-1, is as follows: DTAVSQTPKYLVTQMGNDKSIKCEQNLGHDTMYWYKQDSKKFLKIMFSYNNKELIINETVPNRFSPKSPDKAHLNLHINSLELGDSAVYFCASSQDDRATFFGQGTRLTVV.

Only a few counts were recorded for this clonotype. This sequence joins TRBV29-1 and TRBJ1-2, with 7 bases identical to TRBD1. This CDR3 has 11 amino acids. The V and J ends lost 6 bases and 8 bases, in that order; junction bases with no gene match: 6. Per the germline V gene, CDR1 is SQVTM and CDR2 is ANQGSEA. Here the CDR3 reads CSVGGGLGYTF. Here the CDR3 DNA reads TGCAGCGTGGGAGGGGGCTTAGGCTACACCTTC.

This clonotype came up once. V gene TRBV20-1 combines with J gene TRBJ2-5; D may correspond to TRBD1 or TRBD2 (5 bases each). The CDR3 runs to 11 residues. Germline assignment: CDR1 DFQATT and CDR2 SNEGSKA (reference sequence). In DNA form, the CDR3 reads TGCACCTGGGACCATCAAGAGACCCAGTACTTC. This sequence encodes CTWDHQETQYF.

A few counts support this clonotype. The V gene is TRBV20-1, the J gene TRBJ2-2; D remains ambiguous. Trimming cost V 2 bases and J 0 bases, with 7 bases left between them. This CDR3 is built from 14 residues. CDR1 and CDR2 from the germline V gene are DFQATT and SNEGSKA (reference sequence). The CDR3 protein is CSARPGTNTGELFF. CDR3 sequence (DNA): TGCAGTGCTAGACCAGGAACGAACACCGGGGAGCTGTTTTTT.